Listed here are 10 T cell receptor beta chains from one sample, sequenced in a study of technical replicates of blood from several donors. Here immunoSEQ multiplex PCR was the method, and the copy in TCRdb shows in-frame clones only, minus some. Counted here are approximately 75,000 clones, approximately 95% occurring once; the ten biggest clones make up roughly 0.36%. Sequences were obtained from T cells isolated from PBMCs. The receptors derive from a human donor in good health.

This chain joins TRBV5-1 and TRBJ2-1, with unresolved D. V gave up 4 bases and J gave up 4 bases, with 6 bases separating them. The length of the CDR3 is 12 residues. Germline assignment: CDR1 SGHRS and CDR2 YFSETQ. CDR3 sequence reads: CASSPPYNEQFF. In DNA, the CDR3 is TGCGCCAGCAGCCCTCCGTACAATGAGCAGTTCTTC.

This rearrangement joins TRBV7-9 to TRBJ1-2, with D possibly TRBD1 on 6 matching bases. Germline CDR1 is SEHNR and CDR2 is FQNEAQ (reference sequence). Trimming removed 5 bases from V and 4 bases from J, with 8 bases in between. The CDR3 extends over 12 amino acids. CDR3 sequence: CASSPDSYGYTF. For the CDR3, the DNA is TGTGCCAGCAGCCCGGACAGCTATGGCTACACCTTC. Full variable domain (missing parts from reference TRBV7-9 and TRBJ1-2): DTGVSQNPRHKITKRGQNVTFRCDPISEHNRLYWYRQTLGQGPEFLTYFQNEAQLEKSRLLSDRFSAERPKGSFSTLEIQRTEQGDSAMYLCASSPDSYGYTFGSGTRLTVV.

J is TRBJ1-1 and V is TRBV10-3; tentative D call: TRBD1 (5 bases). Germline CDR1 and CDR2: ENHRY and SYGVKD. The ends were cut back, 2 bases at V and 7 bases at J, with 8 bases in the middle. This CDR3 contains 12 residues. CDR3 protein: CAISEQGLEAFF. CDR3 coding DNA: TGTGCCATCAGTGAGCAGGGTCTTGAAGCTTTCTTT.

The chain carries TRBV7-8 and TRBJ2-3, with 8 nucleotides matching TRBD2. V lost 5 bases and J lost 13; bases outside the gene matches: 8. The CDR3 sequence is 12 residues long. Germline V lookup: CDR1 SGHVS, CDR2 FQNEAQ. The CDR3 bases are TGTGCCAGCAGCCCCCTGGTCGGGGGGGAGTATTTT. This gives the protein CASSPLVGGEYF.

The V call is TRBV6-5, the J call TRBJ2-5, with 12 positions matching TRBD2. V was pared by 6 bases and J by 2 bases, with 4 bases of the junction left unmatched. Germline assignment: CDR1 MNHEY and CDR2 SVGAGI. The CDR3 sequence is 15 residues long. In nucleotides, the CDR3 is TGTGCCAGCAGGGGCCTAGCGGGAGGGCAAGAGACCCAGTACTTC. Translation gives CASRGLAGGQETQYF.

The chain recombines TRBV5-1 with TRBJ2-7, with 10 bases matching TRBD1. Germline CDR1 and CDR2: SGHRS and YFSETQ. The CDR3 is 14 amino acids. The trim removed 5 bases at V and 2 bases at J, leaving 4 bases unmatched. The CDR3 loop reads CASRTGTGAYEQYF. The CDR3, as DNA: TGCGCCAGCAGGACCGGGACAGGGGCCTACGAGCAGTACTTC.

The chain recombines TRBV7-9 with TRBJ2-7, with TRBD1 as a possible D gene (5 bases). Germline V gene data show CDR1 as SEHNR and CDR2 as FQNEAQ (reference sequence). V gave up 6 bases and J gave up 4 bases, with 10 bases separating them. The CDR3 is made up of 12 amino acids. The CDR3 nucleotides are TGTGCCAGCAGGCGTACAGGATACGAGCAGTACTTC. It codes for CASRRTGYEQYF.

This chain joins TRBV5-4 and TRBJ1-2; possible D gene TRBD1, 6 bases. V was shortened by 0 bases and J by 8 bases, with 11 bases between the two germline ends. This CDR3 has 13 amino acids. Per the germline V gene, CDR1 is SGHNT and CDR2 is YYREEE (reference sequence). In DNA form, the CDR3 reads TGTGCCAGCAGCTTGGCAGGGGCTCGAGGCTACACCTTC. It translates to CASSLAGARGYTF.

This clone has a single count. This chain links TRBV6-4 with TRBJ2-1; perhaps TRBD2 as D (5 bases). The CDR3 is 15 residues long. Per the germline V gene, CDR1 is MRHNA and CDR2 is SNTAGT. V was shortened by 0 bases and J by 8 bases, with 14 bases between the two germline ends. CDR3 bases: TGTGCCAGCAGTGACTCTGGTGGGAGTGCGGATGAGCAGTTCTTC. Residues: CASSDSGGSADEQFF.

This chain connects TRBV27 to TRBJ1-2; unclear D gene. The CDR3 runs to 14 residues. The V end was cut by 1 base, the J end by 8 bases, with 14 bases between. The V gene's germline CDR1 is MNHEY and CDR2 SMNVEV (reference sequence). DNA of the CDR3: TGTGCCAGCAGTTTATTCCCGGAGGCCGGGGGCTACACCTTC. It yields the protein CASSLFPEAGGYTF.